This entry lists 9 T cell receptor beta chains sequenced from one sample in a study of shared clonotypes between healthy human individuals. The table came from immunoSEQ multiplex PCR; TCRdb's copy has only in-frame clones and leaves some out. The sample includes over 2 million clones, 85% to 95% of them seen just once. The sample consisted of naive CD4+ T cells from PBMCs. Described subset: CD45RA+ positively selected. These receptors were collected from a man aged 18 to 29 in good health. Some clones in this sample may be carry-over from other donors' samples.

The rearrangement uses TRBV6-1 and TRBJ2-7; tentative D call: TRBD1 (6 bases). This CDR3 is 13 amino acids long. Looked up from germline, CDR1 is MNHNS and CDR2 is SASEGT. The V gene lost 7 bases and the J gene lost 0 bases, with 10 bases spanning the gap. CDR3 amino acids: CASKRTASYEQYF. Here the CDR3 DNA reads TGTGCCAGCAAGAGGACAGCCTCCTACGAGCAGTACTTC.

This clone has a handful of counts. This CDR3 is also generated by other DNA sequences in the sample. This rearrangement joins TRBV6-5 to TRBJ1-5, with D tentatively TRBD1 (5 bases). Germline lookup yields CDR1 MNHEY and CDR2 SVGAGI. V was pared by 0 bases and J by 2 bases, with 5 bases between. CDR3 length: 14 residues. CDR3 sequence (DNA): TGTGCCAGCAGTTACTCCAGGGGCAATCAGCCCCAGCATTTT. This translates into CASSYSRGNQPQHF.

The chain carries TRBV10-3 and TRBJ2-7, with 11 bases identical to TRBD2. V was clipped by 2 bases and J by 5 bases; unmatched bases: 5. The CDR3 extends over 15 amino acids. Germline CDR1 and CDR2: ENHRY and SYGVKD. The CDR3 DNA is TGTGCCATCAGTGAGACTAGCGGGAGTGCCCACGAGCAGTACTTC. It specifies CAISETSGSAHEQYF.

This clone was recorded once. The CDR3 is CASSPPSGRTRGGTQYF. The CDR3 DNA follows: TGTGCCAGCAGCCCACCTAGCGGGAGGACGCGGGGGGGGACCCAGTACTTC. The V gene is TRBV7-9, the J gene TRBJ2-5, with 11 positions matching TRBD2. V lost 5 bases, J lost 7 bases, and 15 bases stayed unmatched. Germline CDR1 reads SEHNR; CDR2 reads FQNEAQ (reference sequence). The CDR3 extends over 17 amino acids.

V gene TRBV6-5 combines with J gene TRBJ2-5; D is uncertain. Germline loops: CDR1 MNHEY, CDR2 SVGAGI. This CDR3 spans 12 amino acids. V lost 0 bases, J lost 7 bases, and 6 bases lay in between. In DNA form, the CDR3 reads TGTGCCAGCAGTTACTCGAAGGGGACCCAGTACTTC. This gives the protein CASSYSKGTQYF.

V gene TRBV6-1 combines with J gene TRBJ2-7; 9 bases are a match to TRBD1. Germline assignment: CDR1 MNHNS and CDR2 SASEGT. This CDR3 has 15 residues. V shed 5 bases, J shed 0 bases, and the junction held 5 bases outside the gene matches. The CDR3 DNA reads as TGTGCCAGCAGTAGGGGACAGGGCAGCTCCTACGAGCAGTACTTC. Translated, it gives CASSRGQGSSYEQYF.

J is TRBJ2-5 and V is TRBV5-4; 9 nucleotides align to TRBD2. V lost 0 bases, J lost 1 base, and 4 bases stayed unmatched. This CDR3 region has 16 residues. Germline V CDR1 and CDR2: SGHNT, YYREEE (reference sequence). The CDR3 nucleotides are TGTGCCAGCAGCTTGGGGGTAGCGGGAGCCCAAGAGACCCAGTACTTC. Translation: CASSLGVAGAQETQYF.

The CDR3 spells CASSLGRGENTGELFF. Here the CDR3 DNA reads TGTGCCAGCAGCTTAGGGAGGGGAGAAAACACCGGGGAGCTGTTTTTT. The chain couples TRBV11-3 to TRBJ2-2, with D perhaps matching TRBD2 (6 bases). The V and J ends lost 1 base and 2 bases respectively, with 11 bases between them. This CDR3 region has 16 residues. CDR1 is SGHNT, CDR2 YENEEA, per germline.

V gene TRBV2 combines with J gene TRBJ2-1, with TRBD2 matching 9 bases. Trimming removed 4 bases from V and 3 bases from J; junction bases left unmatched: 4. The CDR3 covers 15 residues. CDR1 and CDR2 from the germline V gene are SNHLY and FYNNEI. CDR3 region: CASSAEREVYNEQFF. The CDR3 nucleotides are TGTGCCAGCAGTGCTGAGCGGGAGGTCTACAATGAGCAGTTCTTC.